A single sample gave rise to the 8 T cell receptor beta chains below, sequenced in a study of blood T cell repertoires in COVID-19. Profiling relied on immunoSEQ multiplex PCR, and the TCRdb table lists in-frame clones only, not all of them. The repertoire holds about 200,000 clones, with roughly 80% as singletons. The material sequenced was peripheral blood. The origin of the receptors is a woman between 65 and 79 years old with acute or convalescent COVID-19.

The rearrangement joins TRBV24-1 to TRBJ1-1; 8 bases fit TRBD1. V lost 4 bases, J lost 1 base, and 4 bases stayed unmatched. This CDR3 contains 15 residues. The germline V gene has CDR1 KGHDR and CDR2 SFDVKD. DNA for the CDR3: TGTGCCACCAGTGACCCCGGACAGGGGAACACTGAAGCTTTCTTT. It encodes CATSDPGQGNTEAFF.

The chain links TRBV7-2 to TRBJ1-4; TRBD1 matches 8 bases. Per germline, CDR1 SGHTA and CDR2 FQGNSA. The CDR3 length is 17 residues. The V gene end was trimmed by 4 bases and the J gene end by 0 bases; junction bases not matched to a gene: 7. The CDR3 DNA sequence: TGTGCCAGCAGCTCCCCAGGGGGCCCCGCAACTAATGAAAAACTGTTTTTT. Its protein is CASSSPGGPATNEKLFF.

The V and J genes are TRBV4-1 and TRBJ1-5; D might be TRBD1 (6 bases). This CDR3 spans 15 amino acids. V lost 4 bases and J lost 2, with 12 bases in between. Germline loops: CDR1 MGHRA, CDR2 YSYEKL. CDR3 protein: CASSPQGIGNQPQHF. The CDR3 coding sequence is TGCGCCAGCAGCCCCCAGGGGATAGGCAATCAGCCCCAGCATTTT.

V usage is TRBV4-2 and J usage is TRBJ2-2; the D gene is possibly TRBD1 (6 bases). Per the germline V gene, CDR1 is LGHNA and CDR2 is YNFKEQ. This CDR3 is 17 amino acids long. V was shortened by 0 bases and J by 0 bases, with 11 bases between the two germline ends. CDR3 in DNA: TGTGCCAGCAGCCAAGATAGGGCAGGGGCGAACACCGGGGAGCTGTTTTTT. It specifies CASSQDRAGANTGELFF.

V gene TRBV4-2 combines with J gene TRBJ2-5; maybe TRBD2 (5 bases). The CDR3 totals 13 residues. Deletions cut 5 bases from V and 2 bases from J, with 9 bases between. The germline CDR1 and CDR2 sequences are LGHNA and YNFKEQ. DNA for the CDR3: TGTGCCAGCAGCTCGGACTGGCAAGAGACCCAGTACTTC. Protein sequence: CASSSDWQETQYF.

The chain uses TRBV2 and TRBJ2-1, with 9 nucleotides matching TRBD1. Losses at the gene ends were 8 bases for V and 5 bases for J; bases not matched to a gene: 4. This CDR3 region has 13 residues. Germline CDR1 and CDR2: SNHLY and FYNNEI. Written as DNA, the CDR3 is TGTGCCAGCGGGGGGACAGGGAACAATGAGCAGTTCTTC. Translating it yields CASGGTGNNEQFF.

This clone was detected only a few times. The genes are TRBV7-2 and TRBJ1-3, with no clear D. Germline lookup yields CDR1 SGHTA and CDR2 FQGNSA. There are 13 residues in the CDR3. V was shortened by 3 bases and J by 3 bases, with 6 bases between the two germline ends. CDR3 bases: TGTGCCAGCAGCTTTGAGCGTGGAAACACCATATATTTT. It specifies CASSFERGNTIYF.

In this sample, this clone turned up a few times. The V gene is TRBV7-2, the J gene TRBJ2-7; tentative D call: TRBD1 (5 bases). Germline V gene sequence: CDR1 SGHTA, CDR2 FQGNSA. Trimming took 5 bases from V and 9 from J, leaving 14 bases between them. The CDR3 totals 12 residues. The CDR3 sequence is CASSHSGAGQYF. In nucleotides, the CDR3 is TGTGCCAGCAGCCACAGTGGGGCTGGGCAGTACTTC.